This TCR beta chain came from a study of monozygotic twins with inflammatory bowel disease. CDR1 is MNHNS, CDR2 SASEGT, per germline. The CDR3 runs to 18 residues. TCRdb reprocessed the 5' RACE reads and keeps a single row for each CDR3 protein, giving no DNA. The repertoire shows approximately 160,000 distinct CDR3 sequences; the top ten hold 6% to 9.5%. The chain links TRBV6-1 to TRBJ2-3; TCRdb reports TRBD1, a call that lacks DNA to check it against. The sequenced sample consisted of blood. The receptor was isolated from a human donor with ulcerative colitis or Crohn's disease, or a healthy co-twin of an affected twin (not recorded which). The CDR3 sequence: CASRPTVAAFSGADTQYF.